The subject of this entry is one TCR beta chain. Original processing notes: Reference gene primers were amplified, and this amplification served to estimate nucleated cell counts. The table came from immunoSEQ multiplex PCR; TCRdb's copy has only in-frame clones and leaves some out. V, J and clone size derive from that table, while D and trimming were established from the DNA sequence. The repertoire holds about 73,000 clones, with roughly 83% as singletons. The data stem from a study of blood T cell repertoires in COVID-19. The wider study: COVID-19 samples, acute and convalescent, were from the United States, Italy and Spain. PBMCs, B-cell-depleted T cells, or T cells provided the cDNA or gDNA that made up the material.

The V gene end was trimmed by 5 bases and the J gene end by 5 bases; junction bases not matched to a gene: 3. The CDR3 length is 13 residues. Germline CDR1 reads SGDLS; CDR2 reads YYNGEE. The chain uses TRBV9 and TRBJ2-2, with 7 bases identical to TRBD1. Sequenced material: peripheral blood. The source is a man of 80 years or more with active or convalescent COVID-19. CDR3 residues: CASSVTGTGELFF. In DNA form, the CDR3 reads TGTGCCAGCAGTGTGACAGGGACCGGGGAGCTGTTTTTT.